Below, 5 T cell receptor beta chains from the same sample are listed, as sequenced in a study of control samples from healthy donors and cancer patients. Profiled with immunoSEQ multiplex PCR; TCRdb holds only in-frame clones, not every one. The sample lists 120,000 or so clones; 90% to 95% were seen once. Sequencing was carried out using PBMCs. The receptors were sampled from a man aged 50 to 60 with head and neck cancer.

The chain is built from TRBV5-6 and TRBJ1-1; D gene ambiguous. The CDR3 is made up of 12 amino acids. V shed 5 bases and J shed 7 bases, with 12 bases lying between them. In germline, CDR1 is SGHDT, CDR2 YYEEEE. The CDR3 region is CASSPQVGEAFF. The DNA for the CDR3 is TGTGCCAGCAGTCCCCAGGTTGGTGAAGCTTTCTTT.

This clone has just one count. V usage is TRBV3-1 (or the pseudogene TRBV3-2) and J usage is TRBJ1-2; a weak D match, TRBD1 (6 bases). The germline CDR1 and CDR2 sequences are LGHDT and YNNKEL (reference sequence). The CDR3 is made up of 13 amino acids. The V end lost 5 bases, the J end lost 5 bases, and 12 bases lay between the germline ends. The CDR3 DNA reads as TGTGCCAGCAGCGTGGGGCAGGGGTATGGCTACACCTTC. Translating it yields CASSVGQGYGYTF.

The J gene is TRBJ2-3, the V gene TRBV5-1, with D possibly TRBD1 on 5 matching bases. The germline CDR1 and CDR2 sequences are SGHRS and YFSETQ. The V end lost 4 bases, the J end lost 7 bases, and 19 bases lay between the germline ends. The CDR3 extends over 15 amino acids. The DNA of the CDR3 is TGCGCCAGCAGCGGGCCGACAGTTCATTTAAATACGCAGTATTTT. Translated: CASSGPTVHLNTQYF.

The gene calls are TRBV15 and TRBJ1-4, with 7 positions matching TRBD1. The CDR3 is made up of 15 amino acids. Germline V gene data show CDR1 as LNHNV and CDR2 as YYDKDF (reference sequence). V gave up 1 base and J gave up 12 bases; unmatched junction bases: 11. The CDR3 reads CATSRGTGDSEELFF. DNA of the CDR3: TGTGCCACCAGCAGAGGGACAGGAGACTCAGAAGAACTGTTTTTT.

The chain employs TRBV6-2 or TRBV6-3 and TRBJ2-7; perhaps D is TRBD1 or TRBD2 (7 bases each). The CDR3 spans 15 residues. Germline assignment: CDR1 MNHEY and CDR2 SVGEGT. Trimming shortened V by 6 bases and J by 0 bases, and 15 bases separated the two germline ends. For the CDR3, the DNA is TGTGCCAGCAGCAACAGGGGACTAAACTCCTACGAGCAGTACTTC. Protein product: CASSNRGLNSYEQYF.